The 26 T cell receptor beta chains listed next were all sequenced from one sample in a study of T cell responses to AZD1222 COVID-19 vaccine (dated by TCRdb to the early 2020s). The time point label of this sample denotes: baseline before first vaccination. In the paper's terms, the treatment or condition label means: meningococcal conjugate vaccine given as trial control. The library was prepared using the immunoSEQ multiplex PCR assay. TCRdb limited this immuneACCESS table to in-frame rearrangements with V and J called. A share of clones is missing; checked studies link under half to unresolved V genes, and the rest is unexplained. The table for this sample lists 130,000 to 150,000 clones; roughly 80% of them were counted only once. The leading ten clones occupy 4.1% of the sample. Specimen: peripheral blood, collected on day 0 of MenACWY control vaccination. The origin of the receptors is an adult in good health.

The chain joins TRBV9 to TRBJ2-3; the D is unclear. The V gene's germline CDR1 is SGDLS and CDR2 YYNGEE. The CDR3 has 13 residues. V was trimmed by 1 base and J by 2 bases, leaving 5 bases between them. The CDR3 loop is CASSVLLTDTQYF. As DNA, the CDR3 is TGTGCCAGCAGCGTACTCCTCACAGATACGCAGTATTTT.

The chain employs TRBV29-1 and TRBJ2-5, with 7 bases matching TRBD1. The CDR3 spans 13 residues. The junction had 3 bases not matched to a gene; V was cut back by 1 base and J by 4 bases. CDR1 SQVTM and CDR2 ANQGSEA come from the germline V gene. CDR3 in amino acids: CSVEATGPETQYF. Written as DNA, the CDR3 is TGCAGCGTTGAAGCGACAGGGCCAGAGACCCAGTACTTC.

The chain joins TRBV7-9 to TRBJ2-3; either TRBD1 or TRBD2 may supply D (6 bases each). Looked up from germline, CDR1 is SEHNR and CDR2 is FQNEAQ (reference sequence). The CDR3 spans 12 residues. Between the trimmed V and J ends, which lost 6 bases and 9 bases, there was a span of 13 bases. This CDR3 reads CASSRGPGTQYF. Here the CDR3 DNA reads TGTGCCAGCAGTCGGGGGCCAGGGACGCAGTATTTT.

This chain joins TRBV3-1 (or the pseudogene TRBV3-2) and TRBJ1-3; D unclear. The CDR3 has 14 residues. Trimming stripped 4 bases from V and 3 bases from J, with 10 bases between. Germline V gene sequence: CDR1 LGHDT, CDR2 YNNKEL (reference sequence). CDR3 loop: CASSRQLRGNTIYF. CDR3 nucleotides: TGTGCCAGCAGCCGGCAGTTGCGTGGAAACACCATATATTTT.

The sample holds one count of this clone. The junction does not match germline at one end; this may be a read error. The rearrangement uses TRBV7-9 and TRBJ2-2; D ambiguous. The germline CDR1 and CDR2 sequences are SEHNR and FQNEAQ (reference sequence). The CDR3 is 12 amino acids. CDR3: CASSMNAGELFF. In nucleotides, the CDR3 is TGTGCCAGCAGCATGAACGCCGGGGAGCTGTTTTTT.

This chain uses TRBV5-6 with TRBJ2-5; TRBD2 matches at 10 bases. The CDR3 totals 16 residues. V was pared by 2 bases and J by 1 base, with 5 bases of the junction left unmatched. Germline V gene sequence: CDR1 SGHDT, CDR2 YYEEEE. As DNA, the CDR3 is TGTGCCAGCAGCTTCCCTAGCGGGGGCCTCCAAGAGACCCAGTACTTC. Residues: CASSFPSGGLQETQYF.

This chain connects TRBV19 to TRBJ1-5; TRBD1 matches 7 bases. The CDR3 is made up of 15 amino acids. The V and J ends lost 7 bases and 6 bases, in that order; junction bases with no gene match: 12. Germline V CDR1 and CDR2: LNHDA, SQIVND (reference sequence). CDR3 DNA sequence: TGTGCCAGTACCCCTCAGGGGAAGGGGGCTCAGCCCCAGCATTTT. This sequence encodes CASTPQGKGAQPQHF. Drawing the rest from reference TRBV19 and TRBJ1-5, the complete variable domain is DGGITQSPKYLFRKEGQNVTLSCEQNLNHDAMYWYRQDPGQGLRLIYYSQIVNDFQKGDIAEGYSVSREKKESFPLTVTSAQKNPTAFYLCASTPQGKGAQPQHFGDGTRLSIL.

This clone was seen only a few times. The chain employs TRBV30 and TRBJ2-5; 11 positions agree with TRBD2. Germline CDR1 reads GTSNPN; CDR2 reads SVGIG (reference sequence). There are 17 residues in the CDR3. J gave up 5 bases and V 3 bases, and 14 bases lay outside the gene matches. The CDR3 nucleotides are TGTGCCTGGAGCCCGGGACTAGCGGCACACCTTGGGGAGACCCAGTACTTC. This sequence encodes CAWSPGLAAHLGETQYF.

The chain links TRBV7-9 to TRBJ2-5; D unresolved. With 4 bases removed from V and 5 bases from J, the gap between germline ends came to 14 bases. Germline V gene data show CDR1 as SEHNR and CDR2 as FQNEAQ (reference sequence). The CDR3 totals 14 residues. This CDR3 reads CASSYYNGEETQYF. CDR3 sequence (DNA): TGTGCCAGCAGCTATTATAACGGAGAGGAGACCCAGTACTTC.

The CDR3 sequence is CASSLITGLNTEAFF. In DNA, the CDR3 is TGCGCCAGCAGCTTAATAACAGGATTGAACACTGAAGCTTTCTTT. This chain links TRBV5-1 with TRBJ1-1, with a tentative D call TRBD1 (5 bases). Germline V gene lookup returns CDR1 SGHRS and CDR2 YFSETQ. This CDR3 contains 15 residues. Trimming removed 2 bases at V and 0 bases at J, with 11 bases between.

The chain joins TRBV6-1 to TRBJ2-7; 10 bases match TRBD2. Germline CDR1 and CDR2: MNHNS and SASEGT. The J segment lost 5 bases and the V segment lost 0 bases, leaving 4 bases of the junction unmatched. The CDR3 sequence is 15 residues long. Here the CDR3 reads CASSEAPSGGNEQYV. The CDR3 nucleotides read TGTGCCAGCAGTGAAGCCCCTAGCGGGGGAAACGAGCAGTACGTC.

The chain uses TRBV6-5 and TRBJ2-7, with TRBD2 matching over 8 bases. Trimming removed 2 bases from V and 5 bases from J; junction bases left unmatched: 8. Per the germline V gene, CDR1 is MNHEY and CDR2 is SVGAGI. CDR3 size: 15 residues. The CDR3 loop is CASSYQAGGPHEQYF. In DNA, the CDR3 is TGTGCCAGCAGTTACCAGGCGGGGGGCCCCCACGAGCAGTACTTC.

CDR3 coding DNA: TGTGCCAGCAGGGGTGGAAACACCATATATTTT. This translates into CASRGGNTIYF. The V gene is TRBV6-5, the J gene TRBJ1-3; D gene uncertain. The V gene's germline CDR1 is MNHEY and CDR2 SVGAGI. V was clipped by 6 bases and J by 3 bases, with 3 bases between them. CDR3 size: 11 residues.

This clone has just one count. A much larger clone differs from this one at a single base, so this may be a read error. The chain uses TRBV6-1 and TRBJ2-3; 11 bases are shared with TRBD2. This CDR3 comprises 15 residues. Trimming at V came to 2 bases and at J to 4 bases, leaving 2 bases not matched to a gene. Germline CDR1 and CDR2: MNHNS and SASEGT. CDR3 bases: TGTGCCAGCAGTGAAATAGCGGGGGGGCCAGATACGCAGTATTTT. It codes for CASSEIAGGPDTQYF.

The chain uses TRBV7-8 and TRBJ2-7; TRBD1 is a possible D gene (6 bases). The germline CDR1 and CDR2 sequences are SGHVS and FQNEAQ. V was trimmed by 2 bases and J by 9 bases, leaving 17 bases between them. The CDR3 runs 14 residues. The chain's CDR3 is CASSLSQTGLGQYV. The CDR3 DNA reads TGTGCCAGCAGCTTATCACAGACAGGCCTTGGGCAGTACGTC.

The chain recombines TRBV5-8 with TRBJ1-1; D remains unclear. Germline assignment: CDR1 SGHTS and CDR2 YDEGEE. This CDR3 has 15 residues. Trimming cost V 4 bases and J 2 bases, with 15 bases left between them. CDR3 DNA: TGTGCCAGCAGCCATGAAAGACTCCCAAACACTGAAGCTTTCTTT. Translating gives CASSHERLPNTEAFF.

The rearrangement uses TRBV4-2 and TRBJ2-5, with D unclear. In germline, CDR1 is LGHNA, CDR2 YNFKEQ. The V end was cut by 0 bases, the J end by 8 bases, with 10 bases between. This CDR3 contains 13 residues. This CDR3 is CASSQERGDTQYF. The CDR3, as DNA: TGTGCCAGCAGCCAAGAACGAGGAGACACCCAGTACTTC.

CDR3 sequence (DNA): TGTGCCAGCAGTGACGGAGCGGGGGGGCCTAGGGGTGAGCAGTACTTC. Its protein product is CASSDGAGGPRGEQYF. The chain couples TRBV2 to TRBJ2-7, with 10 bases aligning to TRBD2. The CDR3 sequence is 16 residues long. Germline V gene sequence: CDR1 SNHLY, CDR2 FYNNEI. With V trimmed by 3 bases and J by 7 bases, 12 bases remained unmatched.

The sample holds a few counts of this clone. This chain connects TRBV5-1 to TRBJ2-3, with D hard to call. The V end was cut by 3 bases, the J end by 1 base, with 6 bases between. The CDR3 spans 13 residues. Germline V CDR1 and CDR2: SGHRS, YFSETQ. CDR3 DNA sequence: TGCGCCAGCAGCTACCGGGGCACAGATACGCAGTATTTT. This translates into CASSYRGTDTQYF.

The chain links TRBV19 to TRBJ2-7; 9 positions match TRBD1. This CDR3 has 13 amino acids. After removal of 6 bases from V and 6 bases from J, the junction contained 6 bases not matched to a gene. Germline loops: CDR1 LNHDA, CDR2 SQIVND (reference sequence). Here the CDR3 DNA reads TGTGCCAGTAGACCGACAGGGGGAGGCGAGCAGTACTTC. Residues: CASRPTGGGEQYF. Full variable domain (rest looked up from reference TRBV19 and TRBJ2-7): DGGITQSPKYLFRKEGQNVTLSCEQNLNHDAMYWYRQDPGQGLRLIYYSQIVNDFQKGDIAEGYSVSREKKESFPLTVTSAQKNPTAFYLCASRPTGGGEQYFGPGTRLTVT.

CDR3 sequence (DNA): TGCAGCGTGGGGCCAGGGGGCTGGGGACCCCAGCATTTT. Translated: CSVGPGGWGPQHF. This chain uses TRBV29-1 with TRBJ1-5, with 8 bases aligning to TRBD1. Germline V gives CDR1 SQVTM, CDR2 ANQGSEA. This CDR3 is built from 13 residues. V lost 6 bases, J lost 10 bases, and 11 bases stayed unmatched.

The gene calls are TRBV7-9 and TRBJ1-2; D possibly corresponds to TRBD1 (5 bases). The CDR3 spans 11 residues. Trimming left V 8 bases short and J 4 bases short, with 8 bases between. Germline assignment: CDR1 SEHNR and CDR2 FQNEAQ (reference sequence). CDR3 amino acids: CASGDSYGYTF. DNA for the CDR3: TGTGCCAGCGGAGACAGCTATGGCTACACCTTC.

Here the CDR3 reads CASRGQGGYTGELFF. DNA for the CDR3: TGTGCCAGCAGAGGACAGGGGGGATACACCGGGGAGCTGTTTTTT. The chain combines TRBV3-1 (or the pseudogene TRBV3-2) with TRBJ2-2; the match to TRBD1 covers 10 bases. Trimming removed 6 bases from V and 3 bases from J; junction bases left unmatched: 4. Germline assignment: CDR1 LGHDT and CDR2 YNNKEL (reference sequence). The CDR3 is 15 amino acids.

The chain recombines TRBV7-9 with TRBJ1-4; D might be TRBD1 (5 bases). V lost 4 bases to trimming and J lost 4 bases, with 13 bases between them. Germline values: CDR1 SEHNR, CDR2 FQNEAQ (reference sequence). There are 15 residues in the CDR3. The CDR3 DNA is TGTGCCAGCAGCTCTCCGGGGACTCTTAATGAAAAACTGTTTTTT. Translation: CASSSPGTLNEKLFF.

This clone was recorded only once. The V gene is TRBV6-5, the J gene TRBJ1-3, with 8 bases that match TRBD1. Germline V gene data show CDR1 as MNHEY and CDR2 as SVGAGI. The CDR3 consists of 14 residues. With 2 bases clipped from V and 3 bases from J, the junction kept 0 bases outside the gene matches. For the CDR3, the DNA is TGTGCCAGCAGTTACGACAGGGGTGGAAACACCATATATTTT. As protein: CASSYDRGGNTIYF.

The chain carries TRBV5-4 and TRBJ2-1, with D possibly matching TRBD2 (5 bases). CDR3 size: 14 residues. CDR1 is SGHNT and CDR2 is YYREEE in the germline V gene (reference sequence). V gave up 4 bases and J gave up 7 bases, with 15 bases separating them. CDR3 amino acids: CASSHWTPGNEQFF. The CDR3 coding sequence is TGTGCCAGCAGCCACTGGACCCCGGGAAATGAGCAGTTCTTC.